The clone carrying this T cell receptor beta chain was observed a few times. The sample is drawn from a study of shared clonotypes between healthy human individuals. Study in general: The plates for each donor numbered three CD4 naive, three CD4 memory, two CD8 naive and one CD8 memory.

A CD45RA+ naive subset and a CD45RA-negative memory subset were split from CD4+ cells. TCRdb keeps only in-frame clones here, not all; method: immunoSEQ multiplex PCR. The table includes about 660,000 clones, under 80% detected once. CDR3 length equals 14 residues. Germline loops: CDR1 MNHEY, CDR2 SMNVEV (reference sequence). V was trimmed by 6 bases and J by 8 bases, leaving 19 bases between them. The sequencing input was memory CD4+ T cells sorted from blood. Specified subset: CD45RA-negative fraction. The sequence derives from a woman in her thirties in good health. The rearrangement joins TRBV27 to TRBJ1-2, with D uncertain. CDR3 protein: CASSLRMAAGGYTF. The CDR3, as DNA: TGTGCCAGCAGCCTCCGGATGGCGGCGGGGGGCTACACCTTC.